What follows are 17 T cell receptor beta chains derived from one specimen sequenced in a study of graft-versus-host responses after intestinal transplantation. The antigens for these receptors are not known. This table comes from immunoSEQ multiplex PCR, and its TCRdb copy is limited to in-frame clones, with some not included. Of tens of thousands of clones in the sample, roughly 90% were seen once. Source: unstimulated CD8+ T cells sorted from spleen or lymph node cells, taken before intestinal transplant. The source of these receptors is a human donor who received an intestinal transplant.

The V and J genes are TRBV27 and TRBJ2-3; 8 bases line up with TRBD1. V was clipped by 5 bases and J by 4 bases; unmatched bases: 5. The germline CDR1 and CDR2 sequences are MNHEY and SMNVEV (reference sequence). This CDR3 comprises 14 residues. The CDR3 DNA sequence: TGTGCCAGCAGTGGACAGGGTTGGGCAGATACGCAGTATTTT. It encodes CASSGQGWADTQYF.

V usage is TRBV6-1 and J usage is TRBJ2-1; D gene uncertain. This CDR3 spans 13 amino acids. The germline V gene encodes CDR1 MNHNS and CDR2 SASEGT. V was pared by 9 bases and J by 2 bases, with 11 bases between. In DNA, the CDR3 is TGTGCCAGTTGTTGGGCCGCCTACAATGAGCAGTTCTTC. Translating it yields CASCWAAYNEQFF.

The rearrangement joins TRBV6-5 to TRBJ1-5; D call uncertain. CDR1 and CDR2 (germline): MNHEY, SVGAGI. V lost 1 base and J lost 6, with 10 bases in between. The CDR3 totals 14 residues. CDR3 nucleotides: TGTGCCAGCAGTTACTACGGGGAGGGTCAGCCCCAGCATTTT. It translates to CASSYYGEGQPQHF.

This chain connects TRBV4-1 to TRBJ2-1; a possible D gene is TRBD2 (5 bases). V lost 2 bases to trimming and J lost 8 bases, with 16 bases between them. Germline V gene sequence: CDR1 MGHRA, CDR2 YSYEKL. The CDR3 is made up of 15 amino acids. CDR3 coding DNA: TGCGCCAGCAGCCAACTTAGCGCCAGTGACGATGAGCAGTTCTTC. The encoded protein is CASSQLSASDDEQFF.

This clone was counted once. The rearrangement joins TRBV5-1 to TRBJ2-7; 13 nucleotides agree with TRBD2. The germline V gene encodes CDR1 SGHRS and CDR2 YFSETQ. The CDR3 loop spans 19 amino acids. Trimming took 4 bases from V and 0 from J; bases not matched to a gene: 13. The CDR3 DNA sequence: TGCGCCAGCAGCCGGACGAGGGTTGGGACTAGCGGGACCTCCTACGAGCAGTACTTC. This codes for CASSRTRVGTSGTSYEQYF.

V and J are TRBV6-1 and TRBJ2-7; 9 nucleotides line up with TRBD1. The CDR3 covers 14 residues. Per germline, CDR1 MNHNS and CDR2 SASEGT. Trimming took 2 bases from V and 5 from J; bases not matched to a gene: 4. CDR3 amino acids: CASSEWTGVDEQYF. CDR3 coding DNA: TGTGCCAGCAGTGAATGGACAGGGGTAGACGAGCAGTACTTC.

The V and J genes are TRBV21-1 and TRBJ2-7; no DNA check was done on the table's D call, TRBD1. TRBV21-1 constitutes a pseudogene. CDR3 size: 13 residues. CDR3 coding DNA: TGTGCCCCACGAGGACAGGGTGCTGACGAGCAGTACTTC. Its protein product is CAPRGQGADEQYF.

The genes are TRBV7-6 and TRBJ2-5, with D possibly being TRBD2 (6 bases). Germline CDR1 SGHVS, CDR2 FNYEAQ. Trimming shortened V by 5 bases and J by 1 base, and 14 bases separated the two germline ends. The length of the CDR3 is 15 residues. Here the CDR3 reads CASSPPLASQETQYF. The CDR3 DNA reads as TGTGCCAGCAGCCCCCCCCTAGCGTCCCAAGAGACCCAGTACTTC.

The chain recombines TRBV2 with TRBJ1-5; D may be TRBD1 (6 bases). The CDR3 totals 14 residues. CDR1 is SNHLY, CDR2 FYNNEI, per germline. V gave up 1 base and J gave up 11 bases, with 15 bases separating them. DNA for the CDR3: TGTGCCAGCAGTGAAGGGTCCCCCCCAGGGGCCCAGCATTTT. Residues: CASSEGSPPGAQHF. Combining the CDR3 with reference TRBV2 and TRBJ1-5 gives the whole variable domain EPEVTQTPSHQVTQMGQEVILRCVPISNHLYFYWYRQILGQKVEFLVSFYNNEISEKSEIFDDQFSVERPDGSNFTLKIRSTKLEDSAMYFCASSEGSPPGAQHFGDGTRLSIL.

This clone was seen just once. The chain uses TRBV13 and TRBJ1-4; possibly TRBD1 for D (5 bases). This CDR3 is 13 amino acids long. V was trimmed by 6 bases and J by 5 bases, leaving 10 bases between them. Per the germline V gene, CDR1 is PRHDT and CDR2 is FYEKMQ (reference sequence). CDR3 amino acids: CASSGAVNEKLFF. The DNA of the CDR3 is TGTGCCAGCAGTGGGGCCGTGAATGAAAAACTGTTTTTT.

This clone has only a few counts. The DNA for the CDR3 is TGCGCCAGCAGCTTGGAATCAAACACTGAAGCTTTCTTT. This translates into CASSLESNTEAFF. The rearrangement uses TRBV5-1 and TRBJ1-1; D remains unclear. Germline V gene lookup returns CDR1 SGHRS and CDR2 YFSETQ. Trimming removed 0 bases at V and 2 bases at J, with 5 bases between. CDR3 length: 13 residues. The full variable domain, with the rest looked up from reference TRBV5-1 and TRBJ1-1, is KAGVTQTPRYLIKTRGQQVTLSCSPISGHRSVSWYQQTPGQGLQFLFEYFSETQRNKGNFPGRFSGRQFSNSRSEMNVSTLELGDSALYLCASSLESNTEAFFGQGTRLTVV.

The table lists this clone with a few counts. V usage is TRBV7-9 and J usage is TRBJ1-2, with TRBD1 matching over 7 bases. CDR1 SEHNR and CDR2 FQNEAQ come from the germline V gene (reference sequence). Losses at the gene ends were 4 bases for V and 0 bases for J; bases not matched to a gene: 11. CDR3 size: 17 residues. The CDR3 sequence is CASSYLTGLWTNYGYTF. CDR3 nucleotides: TGTGCCAGCAGCTACCTGACAGGGCTATGGACTAACTATGGCTACACCTTC.

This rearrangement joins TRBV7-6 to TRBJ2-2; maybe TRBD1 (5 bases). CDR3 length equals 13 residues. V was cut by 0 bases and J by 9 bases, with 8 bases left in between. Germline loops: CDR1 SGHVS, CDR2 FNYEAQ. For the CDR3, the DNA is TGTGCCAGCAGCTTAGCTGCAGGGCGGGAGCTGTTTTTT. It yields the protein CASSLAAGRELFF.

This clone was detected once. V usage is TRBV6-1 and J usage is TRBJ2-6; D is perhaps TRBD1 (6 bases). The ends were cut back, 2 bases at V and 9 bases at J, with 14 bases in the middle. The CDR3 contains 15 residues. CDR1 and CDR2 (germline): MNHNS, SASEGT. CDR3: CASSEPPDRFNVLTF. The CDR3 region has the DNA TGTGCCAGCAGTGAACCCCCGGACAGATTCAACGTCCTGACTTTC.

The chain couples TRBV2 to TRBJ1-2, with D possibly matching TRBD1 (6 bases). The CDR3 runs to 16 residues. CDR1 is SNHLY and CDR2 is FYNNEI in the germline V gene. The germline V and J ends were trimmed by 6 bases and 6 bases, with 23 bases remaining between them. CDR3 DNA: TGTGCCAGCAGCGGGGGGGCAGGTCGGTGGGGCCATGGCTACACCTTC. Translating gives CASSGGAGRWGHGYTF.

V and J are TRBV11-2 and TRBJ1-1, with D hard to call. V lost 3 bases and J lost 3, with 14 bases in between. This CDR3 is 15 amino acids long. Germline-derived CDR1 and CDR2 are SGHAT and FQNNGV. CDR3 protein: CASSFARSGYTEAFF. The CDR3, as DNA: TGTGCCAGCAGCTTTGCCCGATCGGGGTACACTGAAGCTTTCTTT. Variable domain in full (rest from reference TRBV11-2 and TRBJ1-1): EAGVAQSPRYKIIEKRQSVAFWCNPISGHATLYWYQQILGQGPKLLIQFQNNGVVDDSQLPKDRFSAERLKGVDSTLKIQPAKLEDSAVYLCASSFARSGYTEAFFGQGTRLTVV.

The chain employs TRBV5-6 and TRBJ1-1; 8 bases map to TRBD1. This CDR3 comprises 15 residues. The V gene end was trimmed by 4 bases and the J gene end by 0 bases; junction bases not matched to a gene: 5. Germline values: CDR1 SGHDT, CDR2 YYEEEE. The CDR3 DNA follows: TGTGCCAGCAGCCCTGGACAGGGACTGAACACTGAAGCTTTCTTT. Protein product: CASSPGQGLNTEAFF.